These 29 T cell receptor beta chains came from one sample sequenced in a study of CD8 T cells in ankylosing spondylitis (dated by TCRdb to 2017 to 2019). General study outcomes and caveats: A TCR beta motif of several highly homologous amino acid variants appeared characteristic of blood from ankylosing spondylitis patients.

The library was prepared using 5' RACE. Reads for this sample came from an Illumina HiSeq 2500. The public reads were quality trimmed at Q25 with fastp and then assembled into clones with MiXCR by TCRdb, keeping productive beta chains. Each entry merges the rows of one CDR3 protein and shows their most common DNA and genes. The sample contains roughly 370,000 distinct CDR3 sequences, around 22% of them found a single time. Jointly, the top ten make up about a sixth of the sample. Their antigens are not known. Sequencing was done on a sample of blood, either unsorted or a sorted T cell fraction (not recorded which). These receptors originate from a male donor with ankylosing spondylitis.

This clonotype has more than one count but fewer than ten. The chain couples TRBV7-2 to TRBJ2-1; TRBD2 aligns across 9 bases. Looked up from germline, CDR1 is SGHTA and CDR2 is FQGNSA. Losses at the gene ends were 3 bases for V and 9 bases for J; bases not matched to a gene: 12. The CDR3 extends over 16 amino acids. The CDR3 is CASSLGPGLALGEQFF. DNA of the CDR3: TGTGCCAGCAGCTTGGGCCCGGGACTAGCCTTAGGTGAGCAGTTCTTC.

This clonotype has only a few counts. The rearrangement links TRBV6-1 to TRBJ2-7; 9 bases are shared with TRBD1. Germline trimming cut 6 bases from V and 1 base from J; bases unmatched to any gene: 13. Germline V gene lookup returns CDR1 MNHNS and CDR2 SASEGT. This CDR3 region has 17 residues. The CDR3 region has the DNA TGTGCCAGCAGCCGCGGGACAGGGATTACTCTTTCCTACGAGCAGTACTTC. This encodes CASSRGTGITLSYEQYF.

CDR3 amino acids: CASSIWGPNTGELFF. CDR3 coding DNA: TGTGCCAGTAGTATTTGGGGGCCGAACACCGGGGAGCTGTTTTTT. J is TRBJ2-2 and V is TRBV19; tentative D call: TRBD1 (6 bases). The CDR3 runs 15 residues. Germline-derived CDR1 and CDR2 are LNHDA and SQIVND (reference sequence). V lost 3 bases, J lost 0 bases, and 8 bases lay in between.

This clonotype has only a few counts. The rearrangement joins TRBV7-9 to TRBJ2-3; D gene unclear. The CDR3 covers 13 residues. Germline loops: CDR1 SEHNR, CDR2 FQNEAQ (reference sequence). V was cut by 5 bases and J by 2 bases, with 8 bases left in between. As DNA, the CDR3 is TGTGCCAGCAGCGTATACGACACAGATACGCAGTATTTT. Residues: CASSVYDTDTQYF.

This clonotype was found many times. The chain joins TRBV28 to TRBJ2-7; D remains unclear. Per germline, CDR1 MDHEN and CDR2 SYDVKM. V was cut by 7 bases and J by 2 bases, with 6 bases left in between. The CDR3 length is 11 residues. CDR3: CASTSPYEQYF. CDR3 bases: TGTGCCAGCACATCGCCCTACGAGCAGTACTTC.

The V and J genes are TRBV9 and TRBJ2-2, with TRBD2 identical over 13 bases. The CDR3 contains 18 residues. Per the germline V gene, CDR1 is SGDLS and CDR2 is YYNGEE. V gave up 4 bases and J gave up 4 bases; unmatched junction bases: 10. This chain's CDR3 is CASSPTGTSGTFTGELFF. CDR3 in DNA: TGTGCCAGCAGCCCAACCGGGACTAGCGGGACCTTCACCGGGGAGCTGTTTTTT.

This clonotype turned up a few times. Written as DNA, the CDR3 is TGTGCCAGCAGCTTAGGCGAGTACAATGAGCAGTTCTTC. Protein: CASSLGEYNEQFF. The chain links TRBV7-3 to TRBJ2-1; D is ambiguous. Trimming shortened V by 2 bases and J by 4 bases, and 6 bases separated the two germline ends. Looked up from germline, CDR1 is SGHTA and CDR2 is FQGTGA. The CDR3 is 13 amino acids.

The chain carries TRBV6-5 and TRBJ2-3; 8 bases match TRBD1. Trimming took 2 bases from V and 5 from J; bases not matched to a gene: 9. Germline V gives CDR1 MNHEY, CDR2 SVGAGI. This CDR3 region has 16 residues. The CDR3 DNA follows: TGTGCCAGCAGTTACCCAAGAGACAGGGGATTAGATACGCAGTATTTT. Protein: CASSYPRDRGLDTQYF.

The rearrangement links TRBV29-1 to TRBJ2-7, with 10 bases aligning to TRBD1. The V gene end was trimmed by 6 bases and the J gene end by 4 bases; junction bases not matched to a gene: 6. The CDR3 runs 13 residues. Per the germline V gene, CDR1 is SQVTM and CDR2 is ANQGSEA. For the CDR3, the DNA is TGCAGCGTGACCGGGACAGGGGTGTACGAGCAGTACTTC. Its translation: CSVTGTGVYEQYF.

This chain connects TRBV7-3 to TRBJ2-2; weak D call: TRBD2 (6 bases). Germline lookup yields CDR1 SGHTA and CDR2 FQGTGA. The CDR3 is 14 amino acids. Trimming took off 2 bases at V and 6 bases at J, with 10 bases between the two ends. Here the CDR3 reads CASSLAEGAGELFF. CDR3 DNA: TGTGCCAGCAGCTTAGCGGAGGGCGCCGGGGAGCTGTTTTTT. Full variable domain (rest looked up from reference TRBV7-3 and TRBJ2-2): GAGVSQTPSNKVTEKGKYVELRCDPISGHTALYWYRQSLGQGPEFLIYFQGTGAADDSGLPNDRFFAVRPEGSVSTLKIQRTERGDSAVYLCASSLAEGAGELFFGEGSRLTVL.

The chain joins TRBV5-1 to TRBJ2-3, with 13 positions matching TRBD2. This CDR3 is 16 amino acids long. Germline V lookup: CDR1 SGHRS, CDR2 YFSETQ. J lost 3 bases, V lost 4 bases, and 5 bases had no gene match. CDR3 residues: CASSEPGLAGTDTQYF. In nucleotides, the CDR3 is TGCGCCAGCAGCGAGCCGGGACTAGCGGGAACAGATACGCAGTATTTT.

This clonotype has at least ten counts. The chain uses TRBV29-1 and TRBJ1-2; D is ambiguous. CDR3 size: 11 residues. V lost 4 bases to trimming and J lost 2 bases, with 5 bases between them. CDR1 and CDR2 from the germline V gene are SQVTM and ANQGSEA. CDR3 residues: CSVAENYGYTF. CDR3 DNA sequence: TGCAGCGTTGCTGAAAACTATGGCTACACCTTC. Variable domain in full (rest from reference TRBV29-1 and TRBJ1-2): SAVISQKPSRDICQRGTSLTIQCQVDSQVTMMFWYRQQPGQSLTLIATANQGSEATYESGFVIDKFPISRPNLTFSTLTVSNMSPEDSSIYLCSVAENYGYTFGSGTRLTVV.

The J gene is TRBJ2-1, the V gene TRBV10-3; TRBD2 matches 7 bases. The CDR3 runs 15 residues. V lost 1 base and J lost 6; bases outside the gene matches: 6. Germline CDR1 and CDR2: ENHRY and SYGVKD. The CDR3 region has the DNA TGTGCCATCAGTGAGTTCCGGGACTACCGCAATGAGCAGTTCTTC. Protein sequence: CAISEFRDYRNEQFF.

The chain has TRBV7-8 and TRBJ1-5; 7 positions agree with TRBD1. CDR3 length equals 16 residues. CDR1 and CDR2 (germline): SGHVS, FQNEAQ. Unmatched junction bases numbered 9, after V lost 5 bases and J lost 2 bases. CDR3 residues: CASSLGTAVGNQPQHF. The DNA of the CDR3 is TGTGCCAGCAGCCTCGGGACAGCTGTTGGCAATCAGCCCCAGCATTTT.

This clonotype was counted many times. V is TRBV12-3 or TRBV12-4 and J is TRBJ1-1; D ambiguous. V lost 5 bases and J lost 0, with 10 bases in between. The CDR3 has 14 amino acids. The CDR3 is CASSRLNLNTEAFF. For the CDR3, the DNA is TGTGCCAGCAGTCGTTTAAACTTGAACACTGAAGCTTTCTTT.

The CDR3 is CASSPPGFTQYF. The DNA of the CDR3 is TGTGCCAGCAGCCCCCCGGGGTTTACCCAGTACTTC. V gene TRBV6-2 or TRBV6-3 combines with J gene TRBJ2-5; a weak D match, TRBD2 (5 bases). The CDR3 extends over 12 amino acids. Germline values: CDR1 MNHEY, CDR2 SVGEGT. Trimming shortened V by 6 bases and J by 8 bases, and 13 bases separated the two germline ends.

This clonotype was picked up a small number of times. J is TRBJ2-1 and V is TRBV6-5; 13 nucleotides match TRBD2. The ends lost 0 bases at V and 8 bases at J; junction bases unmatched: 7. This CDR3 region has 17 residues. Germline V gene sequence: CDR1 MNHEY, CDR2 SVGAGI. This CDR3 is CASSYSIGTSGIDEQFF. DNA of the CDR3: TGTGCCAGCAGTTACTCGATCGGGACTAGCGGGATCGATGAGCAGTTCTTC.

This chain connects TRBV11-2 to TRBJ2-5; 15 bases are a match to TRBD2. The CDR3 spans 19 residues. Germline V gives CDR1 SGHAT, CDR2 FQNNGV. V gave up 3 bases and J gave up 5 bases; unmatched junction bases: 13. As DNA, the CDR3 is TGTGCCAGCAGCTTCTCCCTCGGACTAGCGGGAGGGCGGCAGGAGACCCAGTACTTC. Its translation: CASSFSLGLAGGRQETQYF.

The chain recombines TRBV19 with TRBJ2-1; no clear D. The V end was cut by 2 bases, the J end by 6 bases, with 11 bases between. The CDR3 has 14 amino acids. Germline assignment: CDR1 LNHDA and CDR2 SQIVND (reference sequence). CDR3 in amino acids: CASSITYAVNEQFF. The CDR3 DNA sequence: TGTGCCAGTAGTATAACGTACGCCGTCAATGAGCAGTTCTTC. Supplemented by reference TRBV19 and TRBJ2-1, the full variable domain reads DGGITQSPKYLFRKEGQNVTLSCEQNLNHDAMYWYRQDPGQGLRLIYYSQIVNDFQKGDIAEGYSVSREKKESFPLTVTSAQKNPTAFYLCASSITYAVNEQFFGPGTRLTVL.

This sequence joins TRBV29-1 and TRBJ1-1; 10 bases align to TRBD1. Germline V gene lookup returns CDR1 SQVTM and CDR2 ANQGSEA. The CDR3 covers 12 residues. Losses at the gene ends were 7 bases for V and 5 bases for J; bases not matched to a gene: 4. DNA of the CDR3: TGCAGCGCCGGACAGGGGGAGACTGAAGCTTTCTTT. This encodes CSAGQGETEAFF.

This clonotype was seen just once. This chain uses TRBV11-2 with TRBJ2-7; 10 bases line up with TRBD1. CDR3 length: 15 amino acids. The J segment lost 5 bases and the V segment lost 2 bases, leaving 6 bases of the junction unmatched. CDR1 is SGHAT, CDR2 FQNNGV, per germline. CDR3 sequence reads: CASSLFGTGVDEQYF. The CDR3 bases are TGTGCCAGCAGCTTATTCGGGACAGGGGTTGACGAGCAGTACTTC. Looking up the rest from reference TRBV11-2 and TRBJ2-7 gives the full variable domain: EAGVAQSPRYKIIEKRQSVAFWCNPISGHATLYWYQQILGQGPKLLIQFQNNGVVDDSQLPKDRFSAERLKGVDSTLKIQPAKLEDSAVYLCASSLFGTGVDEQYFGPGTRLTVT.

The chain has TRBV29-1 and TRBJ1-1; the D gene is possibly TRBD1 (6 bases). From germline, CDR1 is SQVTM and CDR2 ANQGSEA. Trimming cost V 3 bases and J 3 bases, with 11 bases left between them. The CDR3 is 13 residues long. The CDR3 spells CSVEGALDTEAFF. CDR3 nucleotide sequence: TGCAGCGTTGAGGGGGCTCTGGACACTGAAGCTTTCTTT.

This clonotype has at least ten counts. The CDR3, as DNA: TGCAGCGTTGCGGGGACAGACTACGAGCAGTACTTC. This gives the protein CSVAGTDYEQYF. The rearrangement uses TRBV29-1 and TRBJ2-7; 7 bases are shared with TRBD1. The CDR3 totals 12 residues. The germline gives CDR1 SQVTM, CDR2 ANQGSEA. The trim removed 4 bases at V and 3 bases at J, leaving 3 bases unmatched.

The rearrangement joins TRBV7-3 to TRBJ2-7; the D is unclear. V lost 3 bases and J lost 7, with 13 bases in between. CDR1 is SGHTA, CDR2 FQGTGA, per germline. The CDR3 spans 13 residues. CDR3 sequence (DNA): TGTGCCAGCAGCTTCCAGGAGAATACGGAGCAGTACTTC. It codes for CASSFQENTEQYF.

This chain joins TRBV12-3 or TRBV12-4 and TRBJ1-5; D perhaps matches TRBD1 (5 bases). The CDR3 has 15 residues. Trimming took 5 bases from V and 1 from J, leaving 12 bases between them. CDR3 loop: CASSPQGLSNQPQHF. The CDR3 coding sequence is TGTGCCAGCAGTCCTCAGGGCCTAAGCAATCAGCCCCAGCATTTT.

The chain couples TRBV4-1 to TRBJ1-4; no definite D call. Germline V gives CDR1 MGHRA, CDR2 YSYEKL. The CDR3 consists of 16 residues. V lost 4 bases and J 8 bases, leaving 20 bases between the germline ends. CDR3 nucleotides: TGCGCCAGCAGCCCCCGGCAGGCCTTCCTTGACGAAAAACTGTTTTTT. Protein product: CASSPRQAFLDEKLFF.

This chain connects TRBV20-1 to TRBJ2-2; D is perhaps TRBD2 (7 bases). The V end was cut by 5 bases, the J end by 7 bases, with 17 bases between. The germline gives CDR1 DFQATT, CDR2 SNEGSKA (reference sequence). The CDR3 loop spans 14 amino acids. The CDR3 reads CSAQPGGESGELFF. CDR3 nucleotide sequence: TGCAGTGCTCAACCGGGGGGCGAGAGCGGGGAGCTGTTTTTT.

V is TRBV4-1 and J is TRBJ2-1; D not resolved. The V end was cut by 3 bases, the J end by 6 bases, with 12 bases between. Germline V gives CDR1 MGHRA, CDR2 YSYEKL. The CDR3 length is 14 residues. CDR3 nucleotide sequence: TGCGCCAGCAGCCACAACCAAGGACGCAATGAGCAGTTCTTC. This codes for CASSHNQGRNEQFF.

The chain links TRBV5-1 to TRBJ2-7, with D possibly called TRBD1 or TRBD2 (5 bases each). Trimming cost V 4 bases and J 0 bases, with 14 bases left between them. The length of the CDR3 is 15 residues. The germline gives CDR1 SGHRS, CDR2 YFSETQ. This CDR3 is CASSPSGGFSYEQYF. The CDR3 DNA sequence: TGCGCCAGCAGCCCCTCTGGGGGATTCTCCTACGAGCAGTACTTC.